These 18 T cell receptor beta chains came from one sample sequenced in a study of T cells in Graves' hyperthyroidism and ophthalmopathy (dated by TCRdb to the late 2010s). The library was obtained by multiplex PCR. Data came from an Illumina HiSeq 2000. The TCR beta CDR3 regions were amplified from the RNA transcripts. The first round of RT-PCR for the TCR CDR3 was performed with the HTBI primer set and the Qiagen OneStep RT-PCR kit. The public reads were reanalyzed by TCRdb: fastp trimming at Q25, MiXCR alignment, in-frame beta chains only. Each record represents a unique CDR3 protein, reported with the most common genes and DNA among its rows. Here the sample has 95,000 to 110,000 distinct CDR3 sequences; about 50% occur a single time. About 28% of the sample rests with the top ten. Input material: blood. These receptors were taken from a man aged 35-49 years with Graves' hyperthyroidism.

The table lists this clonotype with a few counts. The J gene is TRBJ1-2, the V gene TRBV5-4; 8 nucleotides match TRBD1. The ends lost 5 bases at V and 8 bases at J; junction bases unmatched: 14. The CDR3 has 15 residues. Germline V CDR1 and CDR2: SGHNT, YYREEE (reference sequence). CDR3 loop: CASRREDRERQGYTF. CDR3 nucleotide sequence: TGTGCCAGCAGGCGTGAGGACAGGGAGAGGCAGGGCTACACCTTC.

V usage is TRBV12-3 or TRBV12-4 and J usage is TRBJ2-2; D call uncertain. The CDR3 sequence is 11 residues long. The V end was cut by 6 bases, the J end by 10 bases, with 9 bases between. The CDR3 is CASSPRQELFF. For the CDR3, the DNA is TGTGCCAGCAGCCCGAGACAGGAGCTGTTTTTT.

This clonotype was detected many times. A read error is possible here, since a much larger clone lies one base away. The J gene is TRBJ2-2, the V gene TRBV10-3, with 11 bases lining up with TRBD1. The CDR3 consists of 16 residues. The J segment lost 4 bases and the V segment lost 4 bases, leaving 5 bases of the junction unmatched. CDR1 is ENHRY, CDR2 SYGVKD, per germline. The CDR3 spells CAISALGQGVTGELFF. CDR3 in DNA: TGTGCCATCAGTGCGTTGGGACAGGGGGTCACCGGGGAGCTGTTTTTT.

Concerning this clonotype: One end of the junction does not line up with germline, which may come from a read error. V gene TRBV20-1 combines with J gene TRBJ2-7; 10 bases agree with TRBD2. Germline V lookup: CDR1 DFQATT, CDR2 SNEGSKA (reference sequence). This CDR3 spans 16 amino acids. The CDR3 bases are TGCGGTGCGCGACCGGGACTAGCGTCGAGCGCCTACGAGCAGTACTTC. It encodes CGARPGLASSAYEQYF.

As to this clonotype: The DNA is left out, because the CDR3 cannot be placed on it with certainty; the CDR3 is given as TCRdb lists it. This chain connects TRBV25-1 to TRBJ2-7; the table names TRBD2, a call not compared with the DNA. The CDR3 region is 17 residues in length, termini included. From germline, CDR1 is MGHDK and CDR2 SYGVNS. CDR3 amino acids: CACSASDLAGKTYEQYF.

The sample holds many counts of this clonotype. The chain uses TRBV20-1 and TRBJ1-5, with D perhaps TRBD1 (5 bases). Per germline, CDR1 DFQATT and CDR2 SNEGSKA (reference sequence). V was clipped by 6 bases and J by 2 bases, with 20 bases between them. The CDR3 sequence is 16 residues long. DNA for the CDR3: TGCAGTGCGAGATCAAACAGGTGGGATGGCAATCAGCCCCAGCATTTT. This codes for CSARSNRWDGNQPQHF.

V usage is TRBV7-6 and J usage is TRBJ2-7; D possibly corresponds to TRBD2 (6 bases). In germline, CDR1 is SGHVS, CDR2 FNYEAQ. The V end was cut by 8 bases, the J end by 4 bases, with 15 bases between. The CDR3 totals 13 residues. Here the CDR3 reads CASSPEAGYEQYF. CDR3 nucleotide sequence: TGTGCCAGCTCCCCGGAGGCGGGGTACGAGCAGTACTTC.

The chain recombines TRBV20-1 with TRBJ2-3, with 8 bases aligning to TRBD1. Germline V CDR1 and CDR2: DFQATT, SNEGSKA (reference sequence). Trimming took 3 bases from V and 1 from J; bases not matched to a gene: 6. CDR3 size: 15 residues. CDR3 in DNA: TGCAGTGCTAGCGGGACAGGCGGGCGCACAGATACGCAGTATTTT. Residues: CSASGTGGRTDTQYF.

This clonotype turned up a few times. The rearrangement uses TRBV3-1 and TRBJ1-5; possible D gene TRBD1, 5 bases. Germline lookup yields CDR1 LGHDT and CDR2 YNNKEL (reference sequence). V gave up 2 bases and J gave up 4 bases, with 12 bases separating them. The CDR3 runs to 15 residues. In nucleotides, the CDR3 is TGTGCCAGCAGCCAATCAAGGGGCGGTAATCAGCCCCAGCATTTT. Amino acid sequence: CASSQSRGGNQPQHF.

A few counts support this clonotype. This could be a read error, since a much larger clone is one nucleotide away. In DNA, the CDR3 is TGTGCCAGCAGCTTGAGGGGTAGAGCCAATGAGCAGTACTTC. Amino acids: CASSLRGRANEQYF. This chain joins TRBV5-4 and TRBJ2-7; the D gene is possibly TRBD1 (5 bases). This CDR3 region has 14 residues. CDR1 and CDR2 from the germline V gene are SGHNT and YYREEE (reference sequence). The germline V and J ends were trimmed by 1 base and 7 bases, with 15 bases remaining between them.

This clonotype was picked up many times. The chain links TRBV4-1 to TRBJ1-4, with D possibly being TRBD1 (6 bases). Trimming pared 2 bases from V and 2 bases from J, leaving 9 bases between. The germline V gene has CDR1 MGHRA and CDR2 YSYEKL. CDR3 length equals 15 residues. The CDR3 bases are TGCGCCAGCAGCCAACAGGGGAGGACTAATGAAAAACTGTTTTTT. Translating gives CASSQQGRTNEKLFF.

This clonotype was seen ten or more times. The chain is built from TRBV19 and TRBJ1-3, with no clear D. The V and J ends lost 3 bases and 0 bases respectively, with 6 bases between them. Germline V gene lookup returns CDR1 LNHDA and CDR2 SQIVND (reference sequence). The CDR3 is made up of 14 amino acids. The CDR3: CASSIGLSGNTIYF. The DNA for the CDR3 is TGTGCCAGTAGTATCGGCCTCTCTGGAAACACCATATATTTT. The full variable domain, completed using reference TRBV19 and TRBJ1-3, is DGGITQSPKYLFRKEGQNVTLSCEQNLNHDAMYWYRQDPGQGLRLIYYSQIVNDFQKGDIAEGYSVSREKKESFPLTVTSAQKNPTAFYLCASSIGLSGNTIYFGEGSWLTVV.

This clonotype was found many times. The chain links TRBV4-2 to TRBJ2-7, with D perhaps TRBD2 (6 bases). Germline V gene sequence: CDR1 LGHNA, CDR2 YNFKEQ. V lost 1 base and J lost 6, with 16 bases in between. This CDR3 is built from 15 residues. The CDR3 reads CASSQARRGGSEQYF. CDR3 nucleotides: TGTGCCAGCAGCCAAGCGAGGAGGGGAGGATCCGAGCAGTACTTC.

This clonotype was detected ten times or more. The chain carries TRBV7-2 and TRBJ2-1; D is possibly TRBD2 (6 bases). CDR1 and CDR2 from the germline V gene are SGHTA and FQGNSA. The CDR3 is 13 amino acids. V was trimmed by 8 bases and J by 6 bases, leaving 14 bases between them. In DNA, the CDR3 is TGTGCCAGCCAATGGGGGGTAGTCAATGAGCAGTTCTTC. It specifies CASQWGVVNEQFF.

This clonotype was counted at least ten times. This rearrangement joins TRBV9 to TRBJ1-3; D is unclear. CDR3 length equals 14 residues. Germline V gives CDR1 SGDLS, CDR2 YYNGEE. Trimming stripped 3 bases from V and 0 bases from J, with 7 bases between. The DNA of the CDR3 is TGTGCCAGCAGCGATGACATCTCTGGAAACACCATATATTTT. This translates into CASSDDISGNTIYF.

This chain uses TRBV5-6 with TRBJ1-2, with D maybe TRBD1 (5 bases). The germline V and J ends were trimmed by 4 bases and 8 bases, with 18 bases remaining between them. This CDR3 region has 14 residues. Per the germline V gene, CDR1 is SGHDT and CDR2 is YYEEEE. In DNA form, the CDR3 reads TGTGCCAGCAGCCGGCCCTACCAGGGTCAGGGCTACACCTTC. Translated, it gives CASSRPYQGQGYTF.

For this clonotype: One end of the junction varies from germline; a read error may be responsible. The chain is built from TRBV10-3 and TRBJ2-1; possible D gene TRBD2, 6 bases. Germline CDR1 ENHRY, CDR2 SYGVKD. The CDR3 covers 15 residues. The CDR3 region is CAISEAGGNYNERFF. In DNA, the CDR3 is TGTGCCATCAGTGAGGCTGGCGGGAACTACAATGAGCGGTTCTTC.

The chain employs TRBV7-9 and TRBJ2-1, with 8 positions matching TRBD1. Germline V gives CDR1 SEHNR, CDR2 FQNEAQ (reference sequence). The CDR3 loop spans 15 amino acids. V was pared by 5 bases and J by 4 bases, with 7 bases of the junction left unmatched. The CDR3 loop is CASSHGDRRYNEQFF. Written as DNA, the CDR3 is TGTGCCAGCAGCCACGGGGACAGGCGATACAATGAGCAGTTCTTC.